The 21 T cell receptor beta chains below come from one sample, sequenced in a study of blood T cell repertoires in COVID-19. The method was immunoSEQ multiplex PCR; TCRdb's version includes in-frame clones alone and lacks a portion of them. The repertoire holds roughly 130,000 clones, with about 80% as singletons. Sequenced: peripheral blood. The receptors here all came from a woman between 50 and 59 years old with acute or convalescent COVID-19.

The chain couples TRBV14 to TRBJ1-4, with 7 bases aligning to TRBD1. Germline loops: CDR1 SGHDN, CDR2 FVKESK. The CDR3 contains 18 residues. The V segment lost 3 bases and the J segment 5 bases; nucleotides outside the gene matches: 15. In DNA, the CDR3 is TGTGCCAGCAGCCAGGGGTCCCGGGACAGATTTCTGAATGAAAAACTGTTTTTT. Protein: CASSQGSRDRFLNEKLFF.

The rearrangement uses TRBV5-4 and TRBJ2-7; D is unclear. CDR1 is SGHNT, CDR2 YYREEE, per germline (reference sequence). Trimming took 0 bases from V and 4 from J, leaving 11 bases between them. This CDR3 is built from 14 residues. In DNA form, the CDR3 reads TGTGCCAGCAGCTTGGGGCCGCCGGAGTACGAGCAGTACTTC. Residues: CASSLGPPEYEQYF.

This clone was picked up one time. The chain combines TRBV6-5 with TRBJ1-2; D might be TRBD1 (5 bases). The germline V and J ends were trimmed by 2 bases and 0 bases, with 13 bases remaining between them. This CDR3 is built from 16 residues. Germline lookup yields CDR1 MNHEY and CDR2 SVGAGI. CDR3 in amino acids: CASSYSHQGSNYGYTF. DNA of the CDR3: TGTGCCAGCAGTTACAGCCACCAGGGATCTAACTATGGCTACACCTTC.

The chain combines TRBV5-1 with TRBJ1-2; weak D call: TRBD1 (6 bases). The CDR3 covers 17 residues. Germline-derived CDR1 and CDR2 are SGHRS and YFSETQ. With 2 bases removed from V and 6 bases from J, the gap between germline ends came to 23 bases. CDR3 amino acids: CASSLTPLTDSNNGYTF. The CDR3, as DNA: TGCGCCAGCAGCTTAACTCCTTTAACGGACAGCAATAATGGCTACACCTTC. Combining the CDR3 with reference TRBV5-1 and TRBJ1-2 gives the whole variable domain KAGVTQTPRYLIKTRGQQVTLSCSPISGHRSVSWYQQTPGQGLQFLFEYFSETQRNKGNFPGRFSGRQFSNSRSEMNVSTLELGDSALYLCASSLTPLTDSNNGYTFGSGTRLTVV.

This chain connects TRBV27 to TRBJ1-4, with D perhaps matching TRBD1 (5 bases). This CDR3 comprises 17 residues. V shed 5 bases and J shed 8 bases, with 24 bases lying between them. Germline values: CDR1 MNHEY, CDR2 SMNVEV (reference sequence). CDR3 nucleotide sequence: TGTGCCAGCAGTCCTCTAGCCGGGGGAGTGGTGAGGGAAAAACTGTTTTTT. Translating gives CASSPLAGGVVREKLFF.

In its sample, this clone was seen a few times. The CDR3 region has the DNA TGTGCCAGCAGCCAGGGGACAGGGACTGGAAACACCATATATTTT. It specifies CASSQGTGTGNTIYF. The chain has TRBV3-1 (or the pseudogene TRBV3-2) and TRBJ1-3; 9 bases line up with TRBD1. The CDR3 is 15 amino acids. V was pared by 3 bases and J by 2 bases, with 2 bases of the junction left unmatched. Germline V gene lookup returns CDR1 LGHDT and CDR2 YNNKEL (reference sequence).

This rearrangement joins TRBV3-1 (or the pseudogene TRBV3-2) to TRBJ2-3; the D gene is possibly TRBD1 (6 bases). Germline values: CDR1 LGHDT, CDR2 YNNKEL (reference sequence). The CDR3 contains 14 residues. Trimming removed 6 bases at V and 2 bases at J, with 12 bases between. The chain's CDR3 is CASRRDILTDTQYF. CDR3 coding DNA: TGTGCCAGCAGACGGGACATCCTCACAGATACGCAGTATTTT.

This CDR3 is CAWRSGGDTQYF. Here the CDR3 DNA reads TGTGCCTGGAGGTCCGGCGGAGATACGCAGTATTTT. The J gene is TRBJ2-3, the V gene TRBV30, with D unresolved. The CDR3 has 12 residues. Germline CDR1 is GTSNPN and CDR2 is SVGIG (reference sequence). V lost 3 bases, J lost 5 bases, and 9 bases lay in between.

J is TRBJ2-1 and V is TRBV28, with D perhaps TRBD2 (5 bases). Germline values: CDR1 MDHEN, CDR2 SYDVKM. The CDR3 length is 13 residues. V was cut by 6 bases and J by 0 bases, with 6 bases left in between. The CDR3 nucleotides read TGTGCCAGCAGCGGGGACTCCTACAATGAGCAGTTCTTC. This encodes CASSGDSYNEQFF. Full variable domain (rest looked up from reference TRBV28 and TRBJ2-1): DVKVTQSSRYLVKRTGEKVFLECVQDMDHENMFWYRQDPGLGLRLIYFSYDVKMKEKGDIPEGYSVSREKKERFSLILESASTNQTSMYLCASSGDSYNEQFFGPGTRLTVL.

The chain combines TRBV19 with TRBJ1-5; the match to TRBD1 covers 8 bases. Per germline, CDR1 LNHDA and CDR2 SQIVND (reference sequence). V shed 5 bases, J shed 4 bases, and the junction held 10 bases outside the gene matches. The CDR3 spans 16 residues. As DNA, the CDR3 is TGTGCCAGTAGTTCAATGGGACAGGTTCAAAATCAGCCCCAGCATTTT. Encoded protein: CASSSMGQVQNQPQHF.

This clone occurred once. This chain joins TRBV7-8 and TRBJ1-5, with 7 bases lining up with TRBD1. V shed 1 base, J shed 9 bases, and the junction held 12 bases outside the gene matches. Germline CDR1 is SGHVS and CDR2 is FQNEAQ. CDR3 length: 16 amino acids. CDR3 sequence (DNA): TGTGCCAGCAGCTTAGGGGGACAGCCCCGAGTAGGGCCCCAGCATTTT. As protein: CASSLGGQPRVGPQHF.

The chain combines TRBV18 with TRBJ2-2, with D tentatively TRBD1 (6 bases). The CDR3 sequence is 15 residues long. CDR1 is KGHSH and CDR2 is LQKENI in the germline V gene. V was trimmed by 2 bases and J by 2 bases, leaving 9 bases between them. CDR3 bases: TGTGCCAGCTCACCAGGGACACCCAACACCGGGGAGCTGTTTTTT. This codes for CASSPGTPNTGELFF.

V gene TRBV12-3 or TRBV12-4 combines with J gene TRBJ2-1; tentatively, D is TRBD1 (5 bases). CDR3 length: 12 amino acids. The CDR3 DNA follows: TGTGTCAAGGGGTGGCCCATCAATGAGCAGTTCTTC. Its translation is CVKGWPINEQFF.

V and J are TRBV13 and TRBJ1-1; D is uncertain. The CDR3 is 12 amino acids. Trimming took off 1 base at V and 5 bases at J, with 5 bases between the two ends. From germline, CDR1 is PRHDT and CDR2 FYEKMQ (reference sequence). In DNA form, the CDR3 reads TGTGCCAGCAGCTTAGACAGAACTGAAGCTTTCTTT. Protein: CASSLDRTEAFF.

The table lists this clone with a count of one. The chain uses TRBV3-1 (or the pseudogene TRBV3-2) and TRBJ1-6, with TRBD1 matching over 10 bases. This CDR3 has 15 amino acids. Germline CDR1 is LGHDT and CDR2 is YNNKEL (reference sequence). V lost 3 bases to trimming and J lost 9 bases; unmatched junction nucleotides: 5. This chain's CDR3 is CASSQGGTGASPLHF. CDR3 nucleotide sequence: TGTGCCAGCAGCCAGGGTGGGACAGGGGCTTCACCCCTCCACTTT.

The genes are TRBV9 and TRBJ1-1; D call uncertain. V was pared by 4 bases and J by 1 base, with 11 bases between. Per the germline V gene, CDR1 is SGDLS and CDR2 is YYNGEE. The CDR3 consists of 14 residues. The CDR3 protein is CASSQLAGNTEAFF. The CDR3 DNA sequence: TGTGCCAGCAGCCAGCTGGCGGGGAACACTGAAGCTTTCTTT.

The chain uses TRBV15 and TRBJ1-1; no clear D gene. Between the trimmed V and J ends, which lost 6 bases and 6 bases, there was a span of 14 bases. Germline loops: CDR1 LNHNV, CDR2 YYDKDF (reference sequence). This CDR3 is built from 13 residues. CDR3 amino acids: CATSIDRVPEAFF. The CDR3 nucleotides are TGTGCCACCAGTATCGACCGGGTTCCTGAAGCTTTCTTT.

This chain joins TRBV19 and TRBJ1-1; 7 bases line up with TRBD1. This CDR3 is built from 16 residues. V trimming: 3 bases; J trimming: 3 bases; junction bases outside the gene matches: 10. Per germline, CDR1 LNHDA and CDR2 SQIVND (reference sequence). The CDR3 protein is CASSIDRERGDTEAFF. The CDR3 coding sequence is TGTGCCAGTAGTATCGACAGGGAGAGGGGAGACACTGAAGCTTTCTTT. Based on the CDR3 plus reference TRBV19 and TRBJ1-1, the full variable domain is DGGITQSPKYLFRKEGQNVTLSCEQNLNHDAMYWYRQDPGQGLRLIYYSQIVNDFQKGDIAEGYSVSREKKESFPLTVTSAQKNPTAFYLCASSIDRERGDTEAFFGQGTRLTVV.

The CDR3 DNA is TGCGCCAGCAGCTTGCCGGGACAAGGAAACACCATATATTTT. Its protein product is CASSLPGQGNTIYF. The J gene is TRBJ1-3, the V gene TRBV5-1; the D gene is possibly TRBD1 (6 bases). CDR1 SGHRS and CDR2 YFSETQ come from the germline V gene. The CDR3 runs 14 residues. Trimming shortened V by 1 base and J by 4 bases, and 9 bases separated the two germline ends.

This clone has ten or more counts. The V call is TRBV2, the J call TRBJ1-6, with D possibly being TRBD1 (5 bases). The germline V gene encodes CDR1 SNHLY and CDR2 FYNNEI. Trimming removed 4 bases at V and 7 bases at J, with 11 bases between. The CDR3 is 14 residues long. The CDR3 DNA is TGTGCCAGCAGTGTCACGGGGGGAAATTCACCCCTCCACTTT. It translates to CASSVTGGNSPLHF.

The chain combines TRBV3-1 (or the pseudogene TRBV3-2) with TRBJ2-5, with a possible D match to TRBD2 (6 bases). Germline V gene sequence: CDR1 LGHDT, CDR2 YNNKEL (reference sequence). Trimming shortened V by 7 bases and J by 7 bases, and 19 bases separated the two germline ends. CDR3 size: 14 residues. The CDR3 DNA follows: TGTGCCAGCACCCTTCGGACGGGGACTTCGACCCAGTACTTC. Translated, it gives CASTLRTGTSTQYF.